These 3 T cell receptor beta chains originate from one sample sequenced in a study of cytomegalovirus exposure and HLA in healthy donors listed by TCRdb under 2017. The library was built by means of the immunoSEQ multiplex PCR assay. The multiplex PCR relied on a mix of 60 forward primers for TCR Vbeta segments and 13 reverse primers for TCR Jbeta segments. Entries here come from immuneACCESS through TCRdb and include only in-frame sequences with V and J called. Some clones fail to appear in such tables; in the studies checked, an unresolved V gene covers under half of the shortfall, and the cause of the remainder is unknown. The sample table shows more than 140,000 clones, and 55% to 70% are seen once. Under 3% of the sample lies in the top ten. Sequenced: PBMCs. The origin of the receptors is a woman in her twenties or thirties in good health and CMV-seropositive.

This clone was counted a single time. The V call is TRBV5-1, the J call TRBJ1-4, with a weak D call TRBD1 (5 bases). This CDR3 has 13 amino acids. The ends were cut back, 3 bases at V and 8 bases at J, with 11 bases in the middle. From germline, CDR1 is SGHRS and CDR2 YFSETQ. The CDR3 DNA reads TGCGCCAGCAGCTACCTCGGACAAGAAAAACTGTTTTTT. This translates into CASSYLGQEKLFF. Full variable domain (rest looked up from reference TRBV5-1 and TRBJ1-4): KAGVTQTPRYLIKTRGQQVTLSCSPISGHRSVSWYQQTPGQGLQFLFEYFSETQRNKGNFPGRFSGRQFSNSRSEMNVSTLELGDSALYLCASSYLGQEKLFFGSGTQLSVL.

V and J are TRBV5-6 and TRBJ2-7, with D perhaps matching TRBD2 (5 bases). The germline CDR1 and CDR2 sequences are SGHDT and YYEEEE. The CDR3 sequence is 14 residues long. V lost 3 bases and J lost 5, with 15 bases in between. The CDR3 DNA reads TGTGCCAGCAGCTGGTCGGGAAGGGCTAACGAGCAGTACTTC. As protein: CASSWSGRANEQYF.

The sample holds one count of this clone. The rearrangement links TRBV11-2 to TRBJ2-6; D unclear. The CDR3 loop spans 16 amino acids. Deletions cut 2 bases from V and 2 bases from J, with 10 bases between. Germline V gene sequence: CDR1 SGHAT, CDR2 FQNNGV. The CDR3 protein is CASSLNAGAGANVLTF. The CDR3 DNA reads TGTGCCAGCAGCTTAAACGCTGGAGCTGGGGCCAACGTCCTGACTTTC. Full variable domain (outside the CDR3, taken from reference TRBV11-2 and TRBJ2-6): EAGVAQSPRYKIIEKRQSVAFWCNPISGHATLYWYQQILGQGPKLLIQFQNNGVVDDSQLPKDRFSAERLKGVDSTLKIQPAKLEDSAVYLCASSLNAGAGANVLTFGAGSRLTVL.